These 3 T cell receptor beta chains were sequenced from one sample in a study of T cells in Graves' hyperthyroidism and ophthalmopathy (dated by TCRdb to the late 2010s). Library method: multiplex PCR. The data were produced on an Illumina HiSeq 2000. The TCR beta CDR3 regions were amplified from the RNA transcripts. The first round of RT-PCR for the TCR CDR3 was performed with the HTBI primer set and the Qiagen OneStep RT-PCR kit. TCRdb itself trimmed the public reads at Q25 with fastp, ran MiXCR and retained productive beta chains. Rows matching on CDR3 protein sequence are summarized as one entry with the most common DNA and genes. The table for this sample lists hundreds of thousands of distinct CDR3 sequences; under 20% of them were counted only once. The biggest ten clones account for approximately 16% of the sample. The source material was blood. The receptors were sampled from a woman in her fifties or sixties with Graves' hyperthyroidism that later progressed to Graves' ophthalmopathy.

This clonotype was recorded many times. The V and J genes are TRBV13 and TRBJ2-3; TRBD2 might be the D (5 bases). The CDR3 contains 14 residues. CDR1 and CDR2 (germline): PRHDT, FYEKMQ (reference sequence). V was pared by 0 bases and J by 4 bases, with 8 bases between. The CDR3: CASSLGLVADTQYF. The CDR3 DNA sequence: TGTGCCAGCAGCTTAGGACTAGTGGCAGATACGCAGTATTTT.

V is TRBV6-1 and J is TRBJ2-2, with D possibly TRBD2 on 6 matching bases. This CDR3 is built from 13 residues. V lost 5 bases to trimming and J lost 3 bases, with 7 bases between them. Germline-derived CDR1 and CDR2 are MNHNS and SASEGT. CDR3 bases: TGTGCCAGCAGTTGGGGGGACACCGGGGAGCTGTTTTTT. Protein product: CASSWGDTGELFF.

This clonotype has ten or more counts. The chain has TRBV20-1 and TRBJ2-7; D remains unclear. The germline V gene has CDR1 DFQATT and CDR2 SNEGSKA (reference sequence). V lost 0 bases and J 0 bases, leaving 15 bases between the germline ends. CDR3 length: 16 residues. CDR3 amino acids: CSARDVKSTSSYEQYF. CDR3 DNA sequence: TGCAGTGCTAGAGATGTCAAGAGCACCAGCTCCTACGAGCAGTACTTC.